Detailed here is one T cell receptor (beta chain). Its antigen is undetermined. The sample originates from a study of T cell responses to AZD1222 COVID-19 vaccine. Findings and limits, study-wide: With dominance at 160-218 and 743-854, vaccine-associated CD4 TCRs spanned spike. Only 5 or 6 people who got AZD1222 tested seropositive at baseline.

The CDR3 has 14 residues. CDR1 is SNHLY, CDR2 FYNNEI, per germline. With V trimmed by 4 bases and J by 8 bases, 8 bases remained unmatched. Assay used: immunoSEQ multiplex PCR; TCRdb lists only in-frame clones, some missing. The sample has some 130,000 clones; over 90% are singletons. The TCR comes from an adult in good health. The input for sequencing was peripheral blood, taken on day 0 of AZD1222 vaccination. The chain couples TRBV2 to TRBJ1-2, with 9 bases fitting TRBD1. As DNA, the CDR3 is TGTGCCAGCAGTGGGGACAGGGCCTTCAGAGGCTACACCTTC. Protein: CASSGDRAFRGYTF.